The clone carrying this T cell receptor (beta chain) was picked up a small number of times. Its antigen is undetermined. With a far larger clone one base away, a read error is the likely cause. Read coverage stops 3 residues before the CDR3 terminus; the germline J gene supplies the remainder. Most patients and controls had Caucasian heritage. This CDR3 has 16 residues. Germline V CDR1 and CDR2: LNHDA, SQIVND (reference sequence). Generated by immunoSEQ multiplex PCR, the TCRdb table keeps only in-frame clones and is missing some. Altogether 50,000 to 60,000 clones were found in the sample, and no singletons occur. These data belong to a study of T cell clonality in common variable immunodeficiency. General study points: CVID subjects showed higher TCRbeta clonality than healthy controls. Common variable immunodeficiency TCR beta sequences reportedly had fewer deletions and N-nucleotide insertions. Authors noted CVID clonality's cause needs subpopulation repertoire sequencing.

The receptor was isolated from a person aged 18 to 69 in good health. The sample comprised peripheral blood mononuclear cells. The genes are TRBV19 and TRBJ2-1; perhaps TRBD2 as D (6 bases). CDR3: CATSYEAGRVYNEQFF. The part of the CDR3 DNA that was read is TGTGCCACTAGTTATGAGGCGGGGCGAGTCTACAATGAG.